This is a list of T cell receptor beta chains from one sample in a study of blood T cells in healthy people across ages. Using its own MiXCR run on the 5' RACE reads, TCRdb lists one record per CDR3 protein. The sample has about a million distinct CDR3 sequences; 51% are singletons. Specimen: blood. All receptors derive from a woman in her sixties or seventies in good health. The CDR3 runs from the conserved cysteine through the conserved F or W. A D gene is named only where the DNA matches it firmly. Size values are once, few and many counts, or a class for expanded clones, and some rows have none.

V	D	J	size	DNA	CDR3
TRBV20-1	TRBD2	TRBJ2-7	.	TGCAGTGCTAGAGTTCCTGCGGGAGCATCCTACGAGCAGTACTTC	CSARVPAGASYEQYF
TRBV9	.	TRBJ2-5	.	TGTGCCAGCAGCGAGAGGATTACAGGGATTGAGACCCAGTACTTC	CASSERITGIETQYF
TRBV5-5	TRBD1	TRBJ1-5	.	TGTGCCAGCAGCTTGCGGGACAGGAGCAATCAGCCCCAGCATTTT	CASSLRDRSNQPQHF
TRBV4-1	.	TRBJ2-7	.	TGCGCCAGCAGCCAAGATTGGACTAATTTCTACGAGCAGTACTTC	CASSQDWTNFYEQYF
TRBV7-9	.	TRBJ2-6	.	TGTGCCAGCAGCGCCTCGACAACAAGCAGCTCTGGGGCCAACGTCCTGACTTTC	CASSASTTSSSGANVLTF
TRBV6-2/TRBV6-3	TRBD1	TRBJ2-7	.	TGTGCCAGCGGGACAGGGGGCCATATCGAGCAGTACTTC	CASGTGGHIEQYF
TRBV30	.	TRBJ2-4	.	TGTGCCTGGACAGGGACAACCAAAAACATTCAGTACTTC	CAWTGTTKNIQYF
TRBV9	TRBD2	TRBJ2-7	.	TGTGCCAGCAGCGCTAGGACTAGCGGGAGAGGTTACTCCAACGAGCAGTACTTC	CASSARTSGRGYSNEQYF
TRBV5-6	.	TRBJ2-7	.	TGTGCCAGCAGCTTTGGACAGTCGGGTGAGCAGTACTTC	CASSFGQSGEQYF
TRBV20-1	.	TRBJ2-5	.	TGCAGTTGGAGAGGCCAAGAGACCCAGTACTTC	CSWRGQETQYF
TRBV7-2	.	TRBJ2-7	.	TGTGCCAGCAGCGTAGTACTAGACTCCCACGAGCAGTACTTC	CASSVVLDSHEQYF
TRBV2	.	TRBJ1-1	few	TGTGCCAGCTCGTTTTTTAGGGCAGGGTCGAACACTGAAGCTTTCTTT	CASSFFRAGSNTEAFF
TRBV27	.	TRBJ2-4	.	TGTGCCAGCAGTCCTATCACACTCAGTAGGGCCAAAAACATTCAGTACTTC	CASSPITLSRAKNIQYF
TRBV4-1	.	TRBJ2-7	few	TGCGCCAGCAGCCCGTTGGAGGGGGCCTACGAGCAGTACTTC	CASSPLEGAYEQYF
TRBV5-1	TRBD2	TRBJ2-1	few	TGCGCCAGCAGCTCCACCGCTGGCGGGAGGGTGAATGAGCAGTTCTTC	CASSSTAGGRVNEQFF